Sequencing of this T cell receptor beta chain was carried out in a study of high-grade serous ovarian cancer treatment subgroups. Sequencing was performed with immunoSEQ multiplex PCR; in TCRdb, only in-frame clones are kept and a portion is missing. The sample holds roughly 15,000 clones, approximately 87% seen once. Tumor samples were taken before definitive surgery or chemotherapy. Sample: tumor tissue. The TCR sequence derives from a human donor with high-grade serous ovarian cancer.

The DNA for the CDR3 is TGCGCCAGCAGCTTGGCCGGGGTCGAGTACGAGCAGTACTTC. Protein sequence: CASSLAGVEYEQYF. The chain recombines TRBV5-1 with TRBJ2-7, with a possible D match to TRBD2 (5 bases). This CDR3 has 14 residues. Germline CDR1 reads SGHRS; CDR2 reads YFSETQ. The V end was cut by 0 bases, the J end by 4 bases, with 11 bases between.